These 7 T cell receptor beta chains were all obtained from the same sample, sequenced in a study of persistence of HIV-infected CD4 T cells. The libraries were made with immunoSEQ version 4 in survey mode. Sequencing used immunoSEQ multiplex PCR; TCRdb keeps in-frame clones, though not all of them. Among roughly 64,000 clones listed, about 77% were seen once. The antigens for these receptors are not known. Cells were stimulated with overlapping HIV-1 Gag 15-mer peptides. Sorted nonresponding memory CD4+ T cells were CD40L-negative, CD69-negative, CD45RO-high. The sequenced sample was CD4+ T cells sorted from PBMCs after approximately 20-hour stimulation, obtained from a patient who received antiretroviral therapy. Receptor source: an adult man with HIV who was CMV-seropositive.

The chain recombines TRBV4-1 with TRBJ2-2; no clear D. The CDR3 has 12 amino acids. V dropped 4 bases and J dropped 2 bases, with 2 bases sitting between them. The germline gives CDR1 MGHRA, CDR2 YSYEKL. For the CDR3, the DNA is TGCGCCAGCAGCCCCAACACCGGGGAGCTGTTTTTT. As protein: CASSPNTGELFF.

V gene TRBV2 combines with J gene TRBJ1-2; possible D gene TRBD1, 5 bases. The germline gives CDR1 SNHLY, CDR2 FYNNEI. CDR3 size: 13 residues. Deletions cut 3 bases from V and 5 bases from J, with 10 bases between. The CDR3 loop is CASSDQGRYGYTF. Here the CDR3 DNA reads TGTGCCAGCAGTGATCAGGGCCGTTATGGCTACACCTTC. Variable domain in full (rest from reference TRBV2 and TRBJ1-2): EPEVTQTPSHQVTQMGQEVILRCVPISNHLYFYWYRQILGQKVEFLVSFYNNEISEKSEIFDDQFSVERPDGSNFTLKIRSTKLEDSAMYFCASSDQGRYGYTFGSGTRLTVV.

This chain joins TRBV14 and TRBJ2-7; D is uncertain. Trimming cost V 0 bases and J 2 bases, with 11 bases left between them. Germline lookup yields CDR1 SGHDN and CDR2 FVKESK. This CDR3 is built from 15 residues. The CDR3 DNA reads TGTGCCAGCAGCCAAGACCCTTCAGAAGCCTACGAGCAGTACTTC. It translates to CASSQDPSEAYEQYF.

This clone was observed a handful of times. This rearrangement joins TRBV19 to TRBJ1-4; TRBD1 is a possible D gene (5 bases). This CDR3 region has 12 residues. In germline, CDR1 is LNHDA, CDR2 SQIVND (reference sequence). Trimming removed 7 bases from V and 14 bases from J, with 17 bases in between. CDR3 region: CASTDLSRGLFF. The DNA of the CDR3 is TGTGCCAGTACTGACCTGTCGAGGGGTCTGTTTTTT.

The table lists this clone with a count of one. The chain employs TRBV6-6 and TRBJ2-7; 7 positions match TRBD1. In germline, CDR1 is MNHNY, CDR2 SVGAGI (reference sequence). J lost 6 bases, V lost 2 bases, and 7 bases had no gene match. This CDR3 is built from 14 residues. The CDR3: CASSYRDSRSEQYF. The CDR3 DNA is TGTGCCAGCAGTTACCGGGACAGCCGGTCCGAGCAGTACTTC.

The CDR3: CASSERKDRVGTGELFF. In DNA, the CDR3 is TGTGCCAGCAGTGAGAGGAAGGATCGCGTGGGCACCGGGGAGCTGTTTTTT. This chain uses TRBV6-1 with TRBJ2-2; D not certain. The CDR3 loop spans 17 amino acids. Germline V gene sequence: CDR1 MNHNS, CDR2 SASEGT. Trimming pared 3 bases from V and 4 bases from J, leaving 18 bases between.

V gene TRBV4-1 combines with J gene TRBJ1-2, with TRBD1 matching 8 bases. The V and J ends lost 1 base and 2 bases, in that order; junction bases with no gene match: 9. Germline V gene lookup returns CDR1 MGHRA and CDR2 YSYEKL. The CDR3 has 17 amino acids. The CDR3 loop is CASSQAPTGALNYGYTF. The CDR3, as DNA: TGCGCCAGCAGCCAAGCTCCGACAGGGGCTCTAAACTATGGCTACACCTTC.